The clone carrying this T cell receptor beta chain was seen a single time. The CDR3 covers 17 residues. V was cut by 11 bases and J by 0 bases, with 20 bases left in between. Germline V gene lookup returns CDR1 LNHNV and CDR2 YYDKDF (reference sequence). In the original processing: Amplifying reference gene primers gave estimates of nucleated cell counts. Only in-frame clones appear in the TCRdb table, and some are missing; sequencing was by immunoSEQ multiplex PCR. That table supplies the V and J calls and clone size; D and trimming were determined from the DNA. The repertoire includes about 60,000 clones, around 90% of them detected once, and 2% to 2.5% sits in the top ten. This specimen comes from a study of blood T cell repertoires in COVID-19. The overall study: Italy, Spain and the United States were the sources of the convalescent and acute COVID-19 samples. Sources were T cells, B-cell-depleted T cells, or PBMCs; the material itself was cDNA or gDNA.

Sequencing was done on a sample of peripheral blood. V usage is TRBV15 and J usage is TRBJ2-6, with D possibly TRBD1 on 6 matching bases. This sequence was found in a man in his sixties with acute or convalescent COVID-19. DNA of the CDR3: TGTGCCTCGGGGCCGGACAGAGGTCCCTCTGGGGCCAACGTCCTGACTTTC. Translated, it gives CASGPDRGPSGANVLTF.